A single sample gave rise to the 6 T cell receptor beta chains below, sequenced in a study of regulatory T cells in long-lasting Graves disease. Time point defined: newly diagnosed GD, antithyroid drugs for less than 3 months. Extracted RNA from PBMCs served as the source of the TCR library. Relying on iRepertoire HTBI primers and Arm-PCR of CDR3 regions, the team built TCR beta libraries. One entry per CDR3 protein, called by TCRdb with MiXCR from the multiplex PCR reads. The table records roughly 420,000 distinct CDR3 sequences, about a sixth of them present only once. The sample was also reused in another study, on T cells in Graves' hyperthyroidism and ophthalmopathy.

The material was peripheral blood mononuclear cells (PBMCs), obtained at new diagnosis, from a patient treated with antithyroid drugs. The origin of the receptors is a woman between 18 and 30 years old with Graves disease.

This clonotype was observed at least ten times. The chain uses TRBV5-1 and TRBJ2-3; a weak D match, TRBD1 (5 bases). Looked up from germline, CDR1 is SGHRS and CDR2 is YFSETQ. Trimming removed 0 bases at V and 7 bases at J, with 12 bases between. The CDR3 covers 14 residues. DNA of the CDR3: TGCGCCAGCAGCTTGGATGGCAGGGATCATACGCAGTATTTT. This sequence encodes CASSLDGRDHTQYF.

This clonotype was seen repeatedly, ten times or more. V is TRBV6-5 and J is TRBJ2-5, with 7 bases fitting TRBD1. This CDR3 comprises 14 residues. J gave up 3 bases and V 4 bases, and 5 bases lay outside the gene matches. Germline CDR1 is MNHEY and CDR2 is SVGAGI. The CDR3 bases are TGTGCCAGCAGTTCCTTGGACAGGAAAGAGACCCAGTACTTC. Translated, it gives CASSSLDRKETQYF.

This clonotype was found many times. This chain connects TRBV5-1 to TRBJ2-7; D unclear. The germline V gene has CDR1 SGHRS and CDR2 YFSETQ. Trimming took 0 bases from V and 4 from J, leaving 17 bases between them. The CDR3 loop spans 16 amino acids. The CDR3 region is CASSLATAPPLYEQYF. The CDR3 DNA reads TGCGCCAGCAGCTTGGCCACCGCACCCCCTTTATACGAGCAGTACTTC. The full variable domain, with the rest looked up from reference TRBV5-1 and TRBJ2-7, is KAGVTQTPRYLIKTRGQQVTLSCSPISGHRSVSWYQQTPGQGLQFLFEYFSETQRNKGNFPGRFSGRQFSNSRSEMNVSTLELGDSALYLCASSLATAPPLYEQYFGPGTRLTVT.

A few counts support this clonotype. The rearrangement uses TRBV4-2 and TRBJ2-3; D is perhaps TRBD2 (6 bases). Germline-derived CDR1 and CDR2 are LGHNA and YNFKEQ. The V and J ends lost 1 base and 1 base respectively, with 12 bases between them. The CDR3 covers 16 residues. The CDR3 spells CASSQGTGLGTDTQYF. The CDR3 nucleotides are TGTGCCAGCAGCCAAGGAACGGGACTCGGCACAGATACGCAGTATTTT.

This clonotype was counted many times. The chain recombines TRBV28 with TRBJ2-1; unclear D gene. V was clipped by 1 base and J by 8 bases, with 3 bases between them. CDR1 is MDHEN, CDR2 SYDVKM, per germline. This CDR3 is 11 amino acids long. CDR3 protein: CASSLSYEQFF. CDR3 sequence (DNA): TGTGCCAGCAGTTTATCATATGAGCAGTTCTTC.

This clonotype turned up a few times. The chain recombines TRBV27 with TRBJ1-4; tentative D call: TRBD1 (5 bases). Per germline, CDR1 MNHEY and CDR2 SMNVEV (reference sequence). V was clipped by 6 bases and J by 10 bases, with 9 bases between them. The CDR3 spans 11 residues. CDR3 in DNA: TGTGCCAGCAGGCTTGGGGGAAAACTGTTTTTT. Translating it yields CASRLGGKLFF.